This TCR beta chain is drawn from a study of human T cells and chemical hapten exposure. On the study more broadly: DPC (0.01%) was patch tested on the upper back and read at 6 days.

Using its own MiXCR run on the RACE reads, TCRdb lists one record per CDR3 protein. The repertoire has around 120,000 distinct CDR3 sequences, roughly 13% of them found once; the top ten carry around 0.99%. This clonotype has only a few counts. V lost 2 bases and J 6 bases, leaving 11 bases between the germline ends. Germline CDR1 reads SEHNR; CDR2 reads FQNEAQ (reference sequence). The CDR3 is made up of 14 amino acids. The time point was: patch test 1, 2 weeks after DPC sensitization. The treatment denotes: therapeutic diphenylcyclopropenone sensitization with weekly scalp DPC. This specimen consisted of whole blood, obtained in connection with sensitization to the hapten diphenylcyclopropenone (DPC). This TCR was recovered from a young man with alopecia areata. Some clones in this sample may be carry-over from other donors' samples. The chain links TRBV7-9 to TRBJ2-4; D remains ambiguous. DNA for the CDR3: TGTGCCAGCAGCTTAATAGCCCAGGCAAACATTCAGTACTTC. Translating it yields CASSLIAQANIQYF.